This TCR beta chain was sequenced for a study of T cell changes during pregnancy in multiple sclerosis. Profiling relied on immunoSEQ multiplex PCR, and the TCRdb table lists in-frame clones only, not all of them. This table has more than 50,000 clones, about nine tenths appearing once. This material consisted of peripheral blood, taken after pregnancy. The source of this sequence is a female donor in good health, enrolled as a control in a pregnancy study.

The CDR3 reads CASRPERLAQIVNEQFF. The CDR3 nucleotides read TGTGCCAGCAGGCCCGAGAGACTAGCGCAAATTGTCAATGAGCAGTTCTTC. The chain has TRBV6-9 and TRBJ2-1; 8 bases line up with TRBD2. Losses at the gene ends were 6 bases for V and 6 bases for J; bases not matched to a gene: 16. Germline V CDR1 and CDR2: MNHGY, SVAAGI. This CDR3 is built from 17 residues.